Presented here are 8 T cell receptor beta chains from one specimen sequenced in a study of T cell responses to AZD1222 COVID-19 vaccine. The repertoire was sequenced with immunoSEQ multiplex PCR; TCRdb's copy has only in-frame clones and lacks some. The sample yields roughly 150,000 clones, 80% to 90% seen once. This specimen consisted of peripheral blood, obtained 28 days after the second AZD1222 dose. The origin of the receptors is an adult who received the AZD1222 COVID-19 vaccine.

The chain recombines TRBV20-1 with TRBJ1-3; D remains unclear. With 3 bases removed from V and 2 bases from J, the gap between germline ends came to 8 bases. The CDR3 length is 13 residues. CDR1 is DFQATT, CDR2 SNEGSKA, per germline (reference sequence). The CDR3, as DNA: TGCAGTGCTAGTAAAACAGCTGGAAACACCATATATTTT. It translates to CSASKTAGNTIYF.

The rearrangement links TRBV5-1 to TRBJ2-1; 7 bases are shared with TRBD2. The CDR3 is 14 residues long. V was clipped by 0 bases and J by 10 bases; unmatched bases: 7. CDR1 SGHRS and CDR2 YFSETQ come from the germline V gene. CDR3 protein: CASSLDGTMGEQFF. For the CDR3, the DNA is TGCGCCAGCAGCTTGGATGGGACTATGGGAGAGCAGTTCTTC. Full variable domain (missing parts from reference TRBV5-1 and TRBJ2-1): KAGVTQTPRYLIKTRGQQVTLSCSPISGHRSVSWYQQTPGQGLQFLFEYFSETQRNKGNFPGRFSGRQFSNSRSEMNVSTLELGDSALYLCASSLDGTMGEQFFGPGTRLTVL.

CDR3 sequence reads: CASSQEIQGYGYTF. CDR3 nucleotides: TGTGCCAGCAGCCAAGAAATACAGGGCTATGGCTACACCTTC. The chain links TRBV14 to TRBJ1-2; D may be TRBD1 (6 bases). Germline V lookup: CDR1 SGHDN, CDR2 FVKESK. V gave up 0 bases and J gave up 4 bases, with 9 bases separating them. This CDR3 is 14 amino acids long.

The J gene is TRBJ2-5, the V gene TRBV30; 12 nucleotides agree with TRBD2. The trim removed 7 bases at V and 4 bases at J, leaving 7 bases unmatched. This CDR3 comprises 14 residues. The V gene's germline CDR1 is GTSNPN and CDR2 SVGIG (reference sequence). This chain's CDR3 is CAFTTSGRLETQYF. Here the CDR3 DNA reads TGTGCCTTCACGACTAGCGGGAGATTAGAGACCCAGTACTTC.

J is TRBJ2-1 and V is TRBV9; possibly TRBD2 for D (7 bases). Looked up from germline, CDR1 is SGDLS and CDR2 is YYNGEE. With 0 bases removed from V and 8 bases from J, the gap between germline ends came to 18 bases. The CDR3 is 16 residues long. This chain's CDR3 is CASSVEGGTASYEQFF. Here the CDR3 DNA reads TGTGCCAGCAGCGTAGAGGGGGGGACTGCATCTTATGAGCAGTTCTTC.

The V and J genes are TRBV27 and TRBJ1-5; D call uncertain. This CDR3 has 15 amino acids. Germline V gene data show CDR1 as MNHEY and CDR2 as SMNVEV (reference sequence). The V and J ends lost 2 bases and 0 bases respectively, with 8 bases between them. The CDR3 loop reads CASSLRGFSNQPQHF. The CDR3 DNA is TGTGCCAGCAGTTTAAGAGGTTTTAGCAATCAGCCCCAGCATTTT.

The CDR3 region is CASSLKGFGTEAFF. CDR3 bases: TGTGCCAGCAGCTTGAAGGGATTCGGCACTGAAGCTTTCTTT. J is TRBJ1-1 and V is TRBV7-2, with D hard to call. V lost 3 bases to trimming and J lost 4 bases, with 12 bases between them. The CDR3 is 14 residues long. In germline, CDR1 is SGHTA, CDR2 FQGNSA.

The rearrangement uses TRBV29-1 and TRBJ2-2; 9 bases are a match to TRBD2. V was clipped by 7 bases and J by 4 bases; unmatched bases: 4. There are 13 residues in the CDR3. Germline CDR1 reads SQVTM; CDR2 reads ANQGSEA. The CDR3, as DNA: TGCAGCGGGCGGGAGGGTGGCACCGGGGAGCTGTTTTTT. It encodes CSGREGGTGELFF.